Sequencing of this T cell receptor beta chain was carried out in a study of T cell responses to AZD1222 COVID-19 vaccine. Germline V gives CDR1 MNHEY, CDR2 SVGAGI. The length of the CDR3 is 13 residues. The ends were cut back, 6 bases at V and 2 bases at J, with 10 bases in the middle. This clone was observed a few times. TCRdb's copy holds only in-frame clones and misses some; the assay was immunoSEQ multiplex PCR. Of about 150,000 clones listed, around nine tenths are singletons. The receptor was derived from an adult in good health. Here the sequenced sample was peripheral blood, taken on day 0 of AZD1222 vaccination. The chain has TRBV6-5 and TRBJ1-2; a possible D gene is TRBD1 (5 bases). CDR3 coding DNA: TGTGCCAGCAGGGGGACCGGGAACTATGGCTACACCTTC. Its translation is CASRGTGNYGYTF.